Below are 4 T cell receptor beta chains sequenced from a single sample in a study of blood T cell repertoires in COVID-19. Measured with immunoSEQ multiplex PCR; TCRdb has only the in-frame clones, and not every one. The data show 200,000 to 250,000 clones, around nine tenths seen once. Specimen: PBMCs or T cells enriched from blood (not recorded which). These TCRs come from a man under 40 who had recovered from COVID-19.

V gene TRBV13 combines with J gene TRBJ2-7; 7 bases match TRBD2. After removal of 8 bases from V and 6 bases from J, the junction contained 13 bases not matched to a gene. Germline CDR1 and CDR2: PRHDT and FYEKMQ (reference sequence). The CDR3 sequence is 14 residues long. CDR3: CASSLRDYRGEQYF. The DNA for the CDR3 is TGTGCCAGCTCCCTCCGGGACTACCGAGGCGAGCAGTACTTC.

This sequence joins TRBV19 and TRBJ1-6; TRBD1 matches 8 bases. Losses at the gene ends were 6 bases for V and 2 bases for J; bases not matched to a gene: 9. The CDR3 is made up of 17 amino acids. Germline V CDR1 and CDR2: LNHDA, SQIVND (reference sequence). The CDR3 reads CASRAGQGATYNSPLHF. The CDR3 region has the DNA TGTGCCAGTAGGGCGGGGCAGGGGGCCACCTATAATTCACCCCTCCACTTT.

The chain joins TRBV24-1 to TRBJ2-3; D possibly corresponds to TRBD1 (7 bases). The CDR3 loop spans 16 amino acids. Germline CDR1 and CDR2: KGHDR and SFDVKD. The V end lost 4 bases, the J end lost 0 bases, and 13 bases lay between the germline ends. The CDR3 is CATSDPQGTSTDTQYF. The CDR3 DNA reads as TGTGCCACCAGTGACCCACAGGGGACTAGCACAGATACGCAGTATTTT.

The chain is built from TRBV25-1 and TRBJ1-2; tentatively, D is TRBD1 (6 bases). The CDR3 is 17 amino acids. Trimming left V 6 bases short and J 3 bases short, with 23 bases between. Germline CDR1 is MGHDK and CDR2 is SYGVNS. The CDR3 coding sequence is TGTGCCAGCAGCATTTCGACACTAAAGGACAGAGACTATGGCTACACCTTC. This codes for CASSISTLKDRDYGYTF.